One sample yielded the 19 T cell receptor beta chains listed below, sequenced in a study of response to subunit inactivated influenza vaccine. TCRdb processed the RT-PCR reads anew with MiXCR; each CDR3 protein has one entry. Among hundreds of thousands of distinct CDR3 sequences, over 9.5% were seen once, and the ten largest hold over 9.5%. The specimen comprised PBMCs from blood, sampled 45 days after vaccination. The origin of the receptors is a man aged 45 to 65 who received an inactivated influenza vaccine.

In this sample, this clonotype turned up a few times. This chain joins TRBV20-1 and TRBJ2-1; 11 bases line up with TRBD2. This CDR3 is 16 amino acids long. The germline gives CDR1 DFQATT, CDR2 SNEGSKA (reference sequence). Unmatched junction bases numbered 7, after V lost 5 bases and J lost 1 base. The CDR3 DNA follows: TGCAGTGCTCTCGACTTAGCGGGGGGGTCCTACAATGAGCAGTTCTTC. Translated: CSALDLAGGSYNEQFF.

V gene TRBV3-1 combines with J gene TRBJ2-7; TRBD1 matches at 8 bases. The trim removed 4 bases at V and 6 bases at J, leaving 11 bases unmatched. The length of the CDR3 is 15 residues. Germline V gives CDR1 LGHDT, CDR2 YNNKEL (reference sequence). The CDR3 is CASSLRTGTASEQYF. The CDR3 DNA reads TGTGCCAGCAGCCTTCGGACAGGGACGGCGAGCGAGCAGTACTTC.

V is TRBV15 and J is TRBJ2-2; 7 bases align to TRBD1. Per germline, CDR1 LNHNV and CDR2 YYDKDF (reference sequence). The CDR3 runs to 15 residues. V lost 6 bases to trimming and J lost 5 bases; unmatched junction nucleotides: 9. The CDR3 DNA sequence: TGTGCCACCAGATCCGGGACAGATTTTACCGGGGAGCTGTTTTTT. As protein: CATRSGTDFTGELFF.

The rearrangement links TRBV4-3 to TRBJ2-6; D perhaps matches TRBD1 (5 bases). Germline values: CDR1 LGHNA, CDR2 YSLEER. V shed 2 bases and J shed 0 bases, with 20 bases lying between them. The CDR3 has 20 amino acids. CDR3 in DNA: TGCGCCAGCAGCCAATTATCCCGGACGGAAGGGGACTCTGGGGCCAACGTCCTGACTTTC. It yields the protein CASSQLSRTEGDSGANVLTF.

This clonotype came up a few times. V and J are TRBV6-1 and TRBJ2-1; 9 bases map to TRBD2. V shed 7 bases and J 0 bases; nucleotides not matched to a gene: 7. The CDR3 extends over 16 amino acids. Germline V gene lookup returns CDR1 MNHNS and CDR2 SASEGT. The CDR3 region is CASTTGSGSSYNEQFF. The CDR3 DNA is TGTGCCAGCACCACCGGTAGCGGGAGCTCCTACAATGAGCAGTTCTTC.

At least ten counts were recorded for this clonotype. J is TRBJ2-3 and V is TRBV7-2; no clear D. The ends were cut back, 8 bases at V and 2 bases at J, with 11 bases in the middle. Germline assignment: CDR1 SGHTA and CDR2 FQGNSA. This CDR3 comprises 13 residues. CDR3 sequence: CASSLRITDTQYF. The CDR3 DNA is TGTGCCAGCTCATTACGTATCACAGATACGCAGTATTTT.

The V and J genes are TRBV5-1 and TRBJ2-5; D gene ambiguous. Germline V gene sequence: CDR1 SGHRS, CDR2 YFSETQ. Trimming removed 0 bases from V and 3 bases from J, with 9 bases in between. CDR3 length: 14 residues. In nucleotides, the CDR3 is TGCGCCAGCAGCTTGGAGACACAGAAAGAGACCCAGTACTTC. Its protein product is CASSLETQKETQYF. The full variable domain, completed using reference TRBV5-1 and TRBJ2-5, is KAGVTQTPRYLIKTRGQQVTLSCSPISGHRSVSWYQQTPGQGLQFLFEYFSETQRNKGNFPGRFSGRQFSNSRSEMNVSTLELGDSALYLCASSLETQKETQYFGPGTRLLVL.

The chain joins TRBV5-1 to TRBJ2-5, with TRBD2 identical over 13 bases. This CDR3 is built from 15 residues. V was pared by 4 bases and J by 5 bases, with 5 bases of the junction left unmatched. CDR1 SGHRS and CDR2 YFSETQ come from the germline V gene. CDR3 DNA: TGCGCCAGCAGCCAGGGACTAGCGGGAACGGAGACCCAGTACTTC. It specifies CASSQGLAGTETQYF.

This clonotype was observed many times. The J gene is TRBJ1-3, the V gene TRBV12-3 or TRBV12-4, with D tentatively TRBD1 (5 bases). This CDR3 region has 16 residues. Trimming left V 3 bases short and J 4 bases short, with 16 bases between. As DNA, the CDR3 is TGTGCCAGCAGTTTCTCCCCGGGGGTAGAAGGAAACACCATATATTTT. Translating it yields CASSFSPGVEGNTIYF.

This clonotype occurred many times. This rearrangement joins TRBV28 to TRBJ2-3; no clear D. The V and J ends lost 1 base and 1 base respectively, with 18 bases between them. The length of the CDR3 is 18 residues. Germline lookup yields CDR1 MDHEN and CDR2 SYDVKM. For the CDR3, the DNA is TGTGCCAGCAGTTTATTGGGTGGTGGTCTGGTGGGCACAGATACGCAGTATTTT. Protein product: CASSLLGGGLVGTDTQYF.

A few counts support this clonotype. This sequence joins TRBV7-9 and TRBJ2-7; a weak D match, TRBD2 (6 bases). CDR3 length: 14 amino acids. Trimming cost V 0 bases and J 3 bases, with 9 bases left between them. Germline V gives CDR1 SEHNR, CDR2 FQNEAQ (reference sequence). The CDR3 is CASSLARLGYEQYF. The CDR3 DNA reads TGTGCCAGCAGCTTAGCAAGACTAGGCTACGAGCAGTACTTC. The whole variable domain, remainder taken from reference TRBV7-9 and TRBJ2-7, is DTGVSQNPRHKITKRGQNVTFRCDPISEHNRLYWYRQTLGQGPEFLTYFQNEAQLEKSRLLSDRFSAERPKGSFSTLEIQRTEQGDSAMYLCASSLARLGYEQYFGPGTRLTVT.

This clonotype showed up many times. The DNA for the CDR3 is TGCAGTGCTAGACCCACCACAGGGTTTAGCTACGAGCAGTACTTC. Protein product: CSARPTTGFSYEQYF. This chain uses TRBV20-1 with TRBJ2-7; weak D call: TRBD1 (6 bases). CDR3 length: 15 residues. V gave up 2 bases and J gave up 3 bases, with 17 bases separating them. The germline V gene has CDR1 DFQATT and CDR2 SNEGSKA (reference sequence).

This clonotype was detected a few times. The rearrangement links TRBV4-1 to TRBJ2-5, with unresolved D. Germline CDR1 is MGHRA and CDR2 is YSYEKL. V was clipped by 1 base and J by 5 bases, with 11 bases between them. This CDR3 is built from 14 residues. The CDR3 loop is CASSQVGIWETQYF. The CDR3 DNA sequence: TGCGCCAGCAGCCAAGTAGGGATTTGGGAGACCCAGTACTTC.

In its sample, this clonotype was seen a few times. This chain uses TRBV5-1 with TRBJ2-2; a weak D match, TRBD2 (6 bases). The V gene lost 1 base and the J gene lost 5 bases, with 12 bases spanning the gap. This CDR3 is built from 15 residues. Looked up from germline, CDR1 is SGHRS and CDR2 is YFSETQ. The CDR3 spells CASSLNAGSTGELFF. The CDR3 DNA reads as TGCGCCAGCAGCTTGAACGCGGGGAGTACCGGGGAGCTGTTTTTT.

This clonotype was seen many times. The genes are TRBV24-1 and TRBJ2-7; the match to TRBD1 covers 7 bases. V was clipped by 6 bases and J by 5 bases; unmatched bases: 6. Germline V gene lookup returns CDR1 KGHDR and CDR2 SFDVKD. The CDR3 loop spans 13 amino acids. The chain's CDR3 is CATSTGVLDEQYF. CDR3 DNA: TGTGCCACCAGTACAGGGGTTCTCGACGAGCAGTACTTC.

This clonotype was counted only a few times. The chain links TRBV9 to TRBJ1-2, with TRBD1 matching over 7 bases. CDR1 and CDR2 (germline): SGDLS, YYNGEE. The CDR3 runs 14 residues. The trim removed 3 bases at V and 10 bases at J, leaving 12 bases unmatched. CDR3 loop: CASSAGQPDRVYTF. The CDR3 bases are TGTGCCAGCAGCGCGGGACAGCCCGATCGAGTCTACACCTTC.

This clonotype occurred a few times. This chain links TRBV9 with TRBJ2-1; D is possibly TRBD2 (6 bases). Between the trimmed V and J ends, which lost 0 bases and 7 bases, there was a span of 14 bases. This CDR3 region has 15 residues. Germline V gene data show CDR1 as SGDLS and CDR2 as YYNGEE. CDR3 in DNA: TGTGCCAGCAGCGTAGAGGGACTTATTCTTAATGAGCAGTTCTTC. Translated: CASSVEGLILNEQFF. Together with reference TRBV9 and TRBJ2-1, the CDR3 gives the full variable domain: DSGVTQTPKHLITATGQRVTLRCSPRSGDLSVYWYQQSLDQGLQFLIQYYNGEERAKGNILERFSAQQFPDLHSELNLSSLELGDSALYFCASSVEGLILNEQFFGPGTRLTVL.

This clonotype has just a few counts. The CDR3 region is CASSLRLAGAENIQYF. The CDR3 DNA follows: TGTGCCAGCAGTCTACGGCTAGCAGGGGCCGAAAACATTCAGTACTTC. This chain joins TRBV28 and TRBJ2-4, with TRBD1 as a possible D gene (6 bases). This CDR3 contains 16 residues. Germline loops: CDR1 MDHEN, CDR2 SYDVKM. The V gene lost 5 bases and the J gene lost 5 bases, with 19 bases spanning the gap.

This clonotype has at least ten counts. The V call is TRBV20-1, the J call TRBJ2-7; unclear D gene. From germline, CDR1 is DFQATT and CDR2 SNEGSKA (reference sequence). Trimming left V 0 bases short and J 1 base short, with 13 bases between. This CDR3 comprises 15 residues. The CDR3 DNA reads as TGCAGTGCTAGAGATTACAGAAAAGGGTCCTACGAGCAGTACTTC. Its protein product is CSARDYRKGSYEQYF.